This T cell receptor (beta chain) was profiled in a study of blood T cells in healthy people across ages. A second PCR of 7 to 11 cycles used a sample-barcoded 5' primer and a J-beta primer mix. TCRdb fed the 5' RACE reads into MiXCR, producing one record per CDR3 protein. Of over 600,000 distinct CDR3 sequences in the sample, under 25% are singletons; the top ten hold 3.6%. Turning to this clonotype: Antigen specificity is unknown.

Study-level points and caveats: The study lacked donor CMV status, which possibly confounded expanded clonotype changes. Estimates drawn from one million T cells were deemed to understate diversity.

Germline CDR1 reads SEHNR; CDR2 reads FQNEAQ (reference sequence). J gave up 7 bases and V 1 base, and 8 bases lay outside the gene matches. The CDR3 spans 16 residues. The chain carries TRBV7-9 and TRBJ2-7; 12 bases match TRBD1. The sample taken for sequencing was blood. The receptor's source is a man between 65 and 80 years old in good health. Here the CDR3 reads CASSLVAGQGAREQYF. CDR3 coding DNA: TGTGCCAGCAGCTTAGTTGCGGGACAGGGGGCTCGAGAGCAGTACTTC.